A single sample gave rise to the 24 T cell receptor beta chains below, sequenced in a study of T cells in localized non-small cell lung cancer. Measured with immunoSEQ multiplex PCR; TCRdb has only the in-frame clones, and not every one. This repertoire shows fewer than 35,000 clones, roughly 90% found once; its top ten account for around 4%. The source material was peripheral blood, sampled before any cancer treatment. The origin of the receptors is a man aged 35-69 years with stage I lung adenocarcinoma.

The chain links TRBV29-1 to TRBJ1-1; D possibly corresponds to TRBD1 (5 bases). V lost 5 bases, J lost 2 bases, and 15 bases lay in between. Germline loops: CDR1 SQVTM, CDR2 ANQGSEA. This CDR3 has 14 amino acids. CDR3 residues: CSVIGGEGNTEAFF. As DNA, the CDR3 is TGCAGCGTTATAGGAGGGGAAGGAAACACTGAAGCTTTCTTT.

In DNA form, the CDR3 reads TGTGCCAGCAGTGCCTCAGGGGGCGTTCAGCCCCAGCATTTT. It codes for CASSASGGVQPQHF. This chain uses TRBV6-1 with TRBJ1-5, with 8 positions matching TRBD1. The CDR3 consists of 14 residues. The V segment lost 4 bases and the J segment 6 bases; nucleotides outside the gene matches: 5. Germline V gene lookup returns CDR1 MNHNS and CDR2 SASEGT.

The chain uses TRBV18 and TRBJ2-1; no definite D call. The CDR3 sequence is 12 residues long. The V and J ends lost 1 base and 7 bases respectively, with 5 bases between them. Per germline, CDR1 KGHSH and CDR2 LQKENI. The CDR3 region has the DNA TGTGCCAGCTCACCACAAGGGAATGAGCAGTTCTTC. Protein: CASSPQGNEQFF.

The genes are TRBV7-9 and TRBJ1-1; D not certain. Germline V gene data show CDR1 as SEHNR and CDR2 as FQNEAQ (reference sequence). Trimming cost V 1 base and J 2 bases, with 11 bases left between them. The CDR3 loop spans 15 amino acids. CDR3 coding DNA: TGTGCCAGCAGCTTAGAATCTATACAAAACACTGAAGCTTTCTTT. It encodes CASSLESIQNTEAFF.

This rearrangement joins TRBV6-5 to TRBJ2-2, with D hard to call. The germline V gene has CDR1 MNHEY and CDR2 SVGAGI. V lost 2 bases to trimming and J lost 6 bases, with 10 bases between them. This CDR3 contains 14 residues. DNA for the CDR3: TGTGCCAGCAGTTACCGGTCGTCCTCCGGGGAGCTGTTTTTT. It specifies CASSYRSSSGELFF.

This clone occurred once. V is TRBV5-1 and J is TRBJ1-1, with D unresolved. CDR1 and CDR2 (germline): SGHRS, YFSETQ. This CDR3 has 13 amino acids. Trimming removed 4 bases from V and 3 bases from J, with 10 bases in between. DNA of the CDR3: TGCGCCAGCAGCATCCAGGAGGACACTGAAGCTTTCTTT. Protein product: CASSIQEDTEAFF.

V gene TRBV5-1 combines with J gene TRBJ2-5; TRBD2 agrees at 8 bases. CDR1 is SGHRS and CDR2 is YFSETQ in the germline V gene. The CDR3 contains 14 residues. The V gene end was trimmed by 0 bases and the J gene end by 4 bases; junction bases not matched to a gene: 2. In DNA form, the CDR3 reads TGCGCCAGCAGCTTGGGGCTAGCGGGAGAGACCCAGTACTTC. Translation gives CASSLGLAGETQYF.

CDR3 loop: CASSLTGGTQYF. The CDR3 DNA reads as TGTGCCAGCAGCTTGACAGGGGGGACCCAGTACTTC. The chain employs TRBV13 and TRBJ2-5; 9 bases align to TRBD1. The CDR3 sequence is 12 residues long. Germline V lookup: CDR1 PRHDT, CDR2 FYEKMQ (reference sequence). The V segment lost 3 bases and the J segment 7 bases; nucleotides outside the gene matches: 0.

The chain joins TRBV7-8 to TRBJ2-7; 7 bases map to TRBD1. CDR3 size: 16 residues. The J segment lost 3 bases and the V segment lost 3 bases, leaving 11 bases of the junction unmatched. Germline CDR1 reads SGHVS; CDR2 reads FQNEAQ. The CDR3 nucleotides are TGTGCCAGCAGCTTGACCGGGACAGAGGTCTTCTACGAGCAGTACTTC. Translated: CASSLTGTEVFYEQYF.

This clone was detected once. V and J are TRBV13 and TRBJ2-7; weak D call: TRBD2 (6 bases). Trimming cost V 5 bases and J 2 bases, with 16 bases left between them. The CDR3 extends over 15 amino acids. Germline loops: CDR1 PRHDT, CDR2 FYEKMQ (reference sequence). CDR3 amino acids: CASSHPSGTPYEQYF. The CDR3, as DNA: TGTGCCAGCAGCCACCCCTCCGGGACTCCCTACGAGCAGTACTTC.

DNA of the CDR3: TGTGCCAGCTCACCATCGGACAGCGGTGGGGAAAAACTGTTTTTT. It translates to CASSPSDSGGEKLFF. The chain links TRBV18 to TRBJ1-4, with D perhaps TRBD1 (6 bases). The CDR3 runs to 15 residues. Trimming shortened V by 2 bases and J by 8 bases, and 15 bases separated the two germline ends. The V gene's germline CDR1 is KGHSH and CDR2 LQKENI.

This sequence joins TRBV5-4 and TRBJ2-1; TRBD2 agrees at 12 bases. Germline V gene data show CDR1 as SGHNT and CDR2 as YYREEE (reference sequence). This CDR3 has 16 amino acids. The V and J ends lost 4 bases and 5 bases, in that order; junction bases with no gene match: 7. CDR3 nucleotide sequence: TGTGCCAGCAGCCCGGTTGGACTAGCGGGGAACAATGAGCAGTTCTTC. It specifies CASSPVGLAGNNEQFF.

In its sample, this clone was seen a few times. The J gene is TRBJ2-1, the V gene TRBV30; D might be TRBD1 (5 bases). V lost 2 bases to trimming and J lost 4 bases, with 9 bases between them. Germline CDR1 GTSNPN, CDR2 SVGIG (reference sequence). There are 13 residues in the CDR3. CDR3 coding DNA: TGTGCCTGGAGTTCCCAGGGTTACAATGAGCAGTTCTTC. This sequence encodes CAWSSQGYNEQFF.

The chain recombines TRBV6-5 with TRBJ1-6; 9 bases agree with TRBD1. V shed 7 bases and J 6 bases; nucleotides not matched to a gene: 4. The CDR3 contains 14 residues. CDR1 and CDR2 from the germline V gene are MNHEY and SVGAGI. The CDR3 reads CASTKGQGNSPLHF. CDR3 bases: TGTGCCAGCACCAAGGGACAGGGTAATTCACCCCTCCACTTT.

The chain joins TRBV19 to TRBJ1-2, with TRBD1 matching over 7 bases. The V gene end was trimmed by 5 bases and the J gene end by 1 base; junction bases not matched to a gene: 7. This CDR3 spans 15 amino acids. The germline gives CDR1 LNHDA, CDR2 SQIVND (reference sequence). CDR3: CASSPNTGDNYGYTF. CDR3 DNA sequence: TGTGCCAGTAGTCCGAATACAGGGGATAACTATGGCTACACCTTC.

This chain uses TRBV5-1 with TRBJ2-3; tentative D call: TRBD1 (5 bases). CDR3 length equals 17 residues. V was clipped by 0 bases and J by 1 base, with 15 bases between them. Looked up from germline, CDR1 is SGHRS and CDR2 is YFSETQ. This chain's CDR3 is CASSLVGSLQGTDTQYF. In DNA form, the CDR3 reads TGCGCCAGCAGCTTGGTCGGATCCCTACAGGGCACAGATACGCAGTATTTT. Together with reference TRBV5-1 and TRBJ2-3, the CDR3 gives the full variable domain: KAGVTQTPRYLIKTRGQQVTLSCSPISGHRSVSWYQQTPGQGLQFLFEYFSETQRNKGNFPGRFSGRQFSNSRSEMNVSTLELGDSALYLCASSLVGSLQGTDTQYFGPGTRLTVL.

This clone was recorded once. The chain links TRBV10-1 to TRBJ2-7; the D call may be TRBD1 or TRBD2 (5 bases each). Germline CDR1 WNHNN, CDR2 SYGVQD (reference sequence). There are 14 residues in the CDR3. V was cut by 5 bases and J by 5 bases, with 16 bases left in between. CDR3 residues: CASSSSGTIDEQYF. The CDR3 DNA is TGCGCCAGCAGTTCCTCGGGGACCATTGACGAGCAGTACTTC.

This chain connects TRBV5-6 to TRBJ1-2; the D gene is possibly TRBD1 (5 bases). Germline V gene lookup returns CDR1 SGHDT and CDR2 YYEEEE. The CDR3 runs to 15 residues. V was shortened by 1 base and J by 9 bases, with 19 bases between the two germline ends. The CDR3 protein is CASSLRQGAMGRYTF. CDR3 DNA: TGTGCCAGCAGCTTGCGGCAAGGGGCCATGGGGCGCTACACCTTC.

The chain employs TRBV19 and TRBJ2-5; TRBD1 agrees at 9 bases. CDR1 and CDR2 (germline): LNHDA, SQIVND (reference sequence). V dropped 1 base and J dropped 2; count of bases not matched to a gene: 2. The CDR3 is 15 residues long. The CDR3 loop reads CASSIVDRGQETQYF. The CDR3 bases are TGTGCCAGTAGTATAGTTGACAGGGGGCAAGAGACCCAGTACTTC. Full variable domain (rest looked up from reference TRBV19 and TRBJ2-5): DGGITQSPKYLFRKEGQNVTLSCEQNLNHDAMYWYRQDPGQGLRLIYYSQIVNDFQKGDIAEGYSVSREKKESFPLTVTSAQKNPTAFYLCASSIVDRGQETQYFGPGTRLLVL.

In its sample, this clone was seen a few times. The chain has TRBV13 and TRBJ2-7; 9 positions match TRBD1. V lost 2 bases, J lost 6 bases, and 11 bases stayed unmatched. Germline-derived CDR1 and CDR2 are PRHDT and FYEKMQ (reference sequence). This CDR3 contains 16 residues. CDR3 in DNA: TGTGCCAGCAGCTTATCTCCATCGGACAGGGGCAGCGAGCAGTACTTC. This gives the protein CASSLSPSDRGSEQYF.

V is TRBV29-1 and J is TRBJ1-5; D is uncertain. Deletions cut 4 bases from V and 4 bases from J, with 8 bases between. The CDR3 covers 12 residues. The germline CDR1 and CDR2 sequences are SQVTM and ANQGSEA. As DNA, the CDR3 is TGCAGCGTTGTGGATGGGAATCAGCCCCAGCATTTT. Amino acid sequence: CSVVDGNQPQHF. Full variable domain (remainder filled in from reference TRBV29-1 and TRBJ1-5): SAVISQKPSRDICQRGTSLTIQCQVDSQVTMMFWYRQQPGQSLTLIATANQGSEATYESGFVIDKFPISRPNLTFSTLTVSNMSPEDSSIYLCSVVDGNQPQHFGDGTRLSIL.

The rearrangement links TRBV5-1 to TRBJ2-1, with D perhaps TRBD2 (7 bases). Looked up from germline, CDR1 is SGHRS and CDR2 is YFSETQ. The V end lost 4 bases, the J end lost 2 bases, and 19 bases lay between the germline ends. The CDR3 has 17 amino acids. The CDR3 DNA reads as TGCGCCAGCAGCAAGAACGATGGCGGGGGCGCCTACAATGAGCAGTTCTTC. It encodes CASSKNDGGGAYNEQFF.

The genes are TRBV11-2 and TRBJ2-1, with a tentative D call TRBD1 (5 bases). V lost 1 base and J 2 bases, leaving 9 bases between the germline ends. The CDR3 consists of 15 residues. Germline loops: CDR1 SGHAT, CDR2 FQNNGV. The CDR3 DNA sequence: TGTGCCAGCAGCTTAGGAGCAGGGACCTACAATGAGCAGTTCTTC. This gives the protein CASSLGAGTYNEQFF.

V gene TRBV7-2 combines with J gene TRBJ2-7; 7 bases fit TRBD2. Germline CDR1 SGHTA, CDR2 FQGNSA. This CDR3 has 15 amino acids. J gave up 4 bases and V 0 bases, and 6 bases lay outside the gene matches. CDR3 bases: TGTGCCAGCAGCTTAGCGCTCGGGGGAGGGTACGAGCAGTACTTC. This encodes CASSLALGGGYEQYF.